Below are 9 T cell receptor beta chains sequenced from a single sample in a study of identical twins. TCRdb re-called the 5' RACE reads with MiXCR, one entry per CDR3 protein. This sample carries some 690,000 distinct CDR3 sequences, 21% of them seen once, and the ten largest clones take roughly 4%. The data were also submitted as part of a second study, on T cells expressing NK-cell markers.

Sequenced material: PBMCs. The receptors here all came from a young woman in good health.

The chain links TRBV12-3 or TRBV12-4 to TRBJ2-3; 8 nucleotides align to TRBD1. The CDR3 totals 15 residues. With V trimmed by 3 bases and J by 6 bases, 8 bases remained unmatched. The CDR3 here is CASSFETGVKDTQYF. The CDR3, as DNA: TGTGCCAGCAGTTTCGAGACAGGGGTGAAGGATACGCAGTATTTT.

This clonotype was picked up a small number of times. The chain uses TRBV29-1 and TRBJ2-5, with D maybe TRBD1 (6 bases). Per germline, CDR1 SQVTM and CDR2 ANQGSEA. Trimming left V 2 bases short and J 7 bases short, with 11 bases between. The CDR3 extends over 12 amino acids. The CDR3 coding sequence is TGCAGCGTTGAATGGGACAAATGGACCCAGTACTTC. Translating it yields CSVEWDKWTQYF.

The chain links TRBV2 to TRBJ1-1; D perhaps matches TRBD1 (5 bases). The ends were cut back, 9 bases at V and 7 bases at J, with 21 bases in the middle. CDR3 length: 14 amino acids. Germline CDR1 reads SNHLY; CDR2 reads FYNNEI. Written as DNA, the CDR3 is TGTGCCAGAAACAGACCGGGACGGATAAATGAAGCTTTCTTT. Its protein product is CARNRPGRINEAFF.

The CDR3 protein is CASSSSSGMYEQFF. CDR3 DNA: TGTGCCAGCAGCTCTTCTAGCGGGATGTATGAGCAGTTCTTC. The J gene is TRBJ2-1, the V gene TRBV7-9, with 9 bases aligning to TRBD2. CDR3 length: 14 residues. Trimming removed 4 bases from V and 8 bases from J; junction bases left unmatched: 6. Germline CDR1 and CDR2: SEHNR and FQNEAQ (reference sequence). The full variable domain, in which reference TRBV7-9 and TRBJ2-1 provide the parts outside the CDR3, is DTGVSQNPRHKITKRGQNVTFRCDPISEHNRLYWYRQTLGQGPEFLTYFQNEAQLEKSRLLSDRFSAERPKGSFSTLEIQRTEQGDSAMYLCASSSSSGMYEQFFGPGTRLTVL.

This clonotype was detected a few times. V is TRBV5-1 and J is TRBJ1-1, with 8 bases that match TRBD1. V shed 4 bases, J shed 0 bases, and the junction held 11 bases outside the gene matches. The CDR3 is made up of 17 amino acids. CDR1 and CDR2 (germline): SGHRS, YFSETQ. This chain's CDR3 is CASSHRQGRFMNTEAFF. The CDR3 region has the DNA TGCGCCAGCAGCCATCGACAGGGGAGATTTATGAACACTGAAGCTTTCTTT.

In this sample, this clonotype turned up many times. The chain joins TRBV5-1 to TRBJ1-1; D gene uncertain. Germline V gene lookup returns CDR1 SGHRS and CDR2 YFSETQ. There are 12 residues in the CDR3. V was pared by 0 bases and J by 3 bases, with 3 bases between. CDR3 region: CASSLADTEAFF. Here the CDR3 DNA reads TGCGCCAGCAGCTTGGCCGACACTGAAGCTTTCTTT.

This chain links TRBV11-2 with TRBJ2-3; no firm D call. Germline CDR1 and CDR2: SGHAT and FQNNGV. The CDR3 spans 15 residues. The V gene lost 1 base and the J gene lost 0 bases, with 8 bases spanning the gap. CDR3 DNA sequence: TGTGCCAGCAGCTTAGCCTCGACTAGCACAGATACGCAGTATTTT. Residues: CASSLASTSTDTQYF.

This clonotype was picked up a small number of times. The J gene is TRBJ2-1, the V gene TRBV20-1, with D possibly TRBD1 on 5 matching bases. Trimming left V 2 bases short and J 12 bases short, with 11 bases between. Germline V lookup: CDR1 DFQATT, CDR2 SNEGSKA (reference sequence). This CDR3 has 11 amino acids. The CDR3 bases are TGCAGTGCTAGACAGGGATTGGGGCAGTTCTTC. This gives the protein CSARQGLGQFF.

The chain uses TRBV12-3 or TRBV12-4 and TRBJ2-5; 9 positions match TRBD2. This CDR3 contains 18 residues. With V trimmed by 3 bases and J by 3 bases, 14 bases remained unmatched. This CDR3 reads CASSFNMREGLAKETQYF. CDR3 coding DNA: TGTGCCAGCAGTTTTAATATGAGGGAGGGACTAGCAAAAGAGACCCAGTACTTC.